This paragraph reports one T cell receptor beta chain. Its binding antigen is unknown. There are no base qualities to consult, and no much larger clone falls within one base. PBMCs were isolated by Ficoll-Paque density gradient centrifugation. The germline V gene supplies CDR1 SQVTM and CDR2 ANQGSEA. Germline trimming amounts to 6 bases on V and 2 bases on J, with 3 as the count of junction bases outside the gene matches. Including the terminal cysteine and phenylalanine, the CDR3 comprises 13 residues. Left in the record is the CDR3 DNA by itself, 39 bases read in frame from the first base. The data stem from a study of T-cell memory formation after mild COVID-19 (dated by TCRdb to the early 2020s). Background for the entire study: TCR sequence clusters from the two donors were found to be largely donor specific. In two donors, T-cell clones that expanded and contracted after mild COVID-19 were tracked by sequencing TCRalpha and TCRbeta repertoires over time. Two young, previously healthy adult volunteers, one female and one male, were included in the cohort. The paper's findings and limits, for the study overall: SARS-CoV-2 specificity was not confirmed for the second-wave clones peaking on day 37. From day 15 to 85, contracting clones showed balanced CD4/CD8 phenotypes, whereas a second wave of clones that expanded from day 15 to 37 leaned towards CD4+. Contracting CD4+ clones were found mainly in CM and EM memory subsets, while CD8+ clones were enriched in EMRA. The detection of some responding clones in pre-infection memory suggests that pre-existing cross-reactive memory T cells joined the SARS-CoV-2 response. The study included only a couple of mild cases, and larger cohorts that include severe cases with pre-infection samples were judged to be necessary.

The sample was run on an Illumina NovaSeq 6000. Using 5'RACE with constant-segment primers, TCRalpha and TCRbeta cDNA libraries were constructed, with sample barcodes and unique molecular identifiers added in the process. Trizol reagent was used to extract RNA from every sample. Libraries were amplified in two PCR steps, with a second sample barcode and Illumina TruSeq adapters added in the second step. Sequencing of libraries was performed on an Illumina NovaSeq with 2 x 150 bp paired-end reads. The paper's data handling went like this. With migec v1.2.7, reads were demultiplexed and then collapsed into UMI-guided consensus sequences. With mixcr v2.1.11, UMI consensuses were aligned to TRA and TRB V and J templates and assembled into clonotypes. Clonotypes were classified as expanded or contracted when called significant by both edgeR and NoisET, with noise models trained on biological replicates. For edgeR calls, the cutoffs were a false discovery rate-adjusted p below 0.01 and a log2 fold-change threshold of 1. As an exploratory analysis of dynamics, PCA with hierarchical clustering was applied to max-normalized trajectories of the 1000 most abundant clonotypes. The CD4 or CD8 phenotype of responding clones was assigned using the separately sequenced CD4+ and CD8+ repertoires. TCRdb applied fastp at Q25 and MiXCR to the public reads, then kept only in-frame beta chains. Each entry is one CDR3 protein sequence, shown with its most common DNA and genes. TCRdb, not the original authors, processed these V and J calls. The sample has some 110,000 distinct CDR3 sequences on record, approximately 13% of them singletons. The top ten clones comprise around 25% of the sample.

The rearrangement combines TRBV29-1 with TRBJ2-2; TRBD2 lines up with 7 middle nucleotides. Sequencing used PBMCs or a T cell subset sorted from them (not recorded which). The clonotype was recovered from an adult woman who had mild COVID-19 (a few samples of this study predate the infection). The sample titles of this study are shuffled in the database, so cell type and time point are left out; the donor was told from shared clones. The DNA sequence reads TGCAGCGTGACTAGCTCAAACACCGGGGAGCTGTTTTTT. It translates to CSVTSSNTGELFF.